This T cell receptor beta chain was retrieved from a study of T-cell reconstitution after alpha-beta-depleted transplantation in children. V was shortened by 0 bases and J by 8 bases, with 14 bases between the two germline ends. Germline V lookup: CDR1 SGHTA, CDR2 FQGNSA. The CDR3 spans 15 residues. This clonotype has a handful of counts. TCRbeta library construction was performed incorporating unique molecular identifiers. A single record per CDR3 protein comes from TCRdb applying MiXCR to the PCR reads. There are 490,000 or so distinct CDR3 sequences in the sample; under 15% occur only once, and over 5.5% lies in the top ten.

This specimen was PBMCs from the stem cell graft donor, taken from the stem cell graft. This clonotype originated in a human donor who donated a stem cell graft to a child with combined immunodeficiency. The chain recombines TRBV7-2 with TRBJ2-1, with D perhaps matching TRBD1 or TRBD2 (6 bases each). The CDR3 nucleotides read TGTGCCAGCAGCTTAGCGGGGGGCCGGTTTTATGAGCAGTTCTTC. It translates to CASSLAGGRFYEQFF.